One sample yielded the 21 T cell receptor beta chains listed below, sequenced in a study of T cell repertoires in cytomegalovirus infection. TCRdb processed the reads anew with MiXCR; each CDR3 protein has one entry. In the table there are some 940,000 distinct CDR3 sequences, about a third of which are singletons. Their specific antigens are unknown. Sequencing was performed on cultured CD8+ T cells from PBMCs, taken from culture after CMV antigen stimulation. The receptors were gathered from a human donor in good health (CMV status not recorded). Some clones in this sample may be carry-over from other donors' samples.

The genes are TRBV11-2 and TRBJ2-5; 11 positions agree with TRBD1. The CDR3 contains 16 residues. Germline V gene data show CDR1 as SGHAT and CDR2 as FQNNGV. V shed 5 bases and J 4 bases; nucleotides not matched to a gene: 9. The CDR3 nucleotides are TGTGCCAGCAGCCTGACCCGGACAGGGGGCGTAGAGACCCAGTACTTC. This translates into CASSLTRTGGVETQYF.

The V call is TRBV2, the J call TRBJ2-1, with TRBD2 identical over 13 bases. CDR1 is SNHLY, CDR2 FYNNEI, per germline. The V segment lost 6 bases and the J segment 3 bases; nucleotides outside the gene matches: 17. The CDR3 is 20 amino acids. The CDR3 loop reads CASRISGETSGGFRYNEQFF. The CDR3, as DNA: TGTGCCAGCAGGATCTCTGGGGAGACTAGCGGGGGGTTTCGCTACAATGAGCAGTTCTTC.

J is TRBJ1-1 and V is TRBV11-1; no clear D gene. Per the germline V gene, CDR1 is SGHAT and CDR2 is FQDESV (reference sequence). The V gene lost 1 base and the J gene lost 3 bases, with 9 bases spanning the gap. The CDR3 covers 14 residues. This CDR3 reads CASSLGAAHTEAFF. The CDR3 nucleotides are TGTGCCAGCAGCTTAGGGGCAGCCCACACTGAAGCTTTCTTT.

V and J are TRBV24-1 and TRBJ1-1, with 7 bases fitting TRBD1. The germline V gene has CDR1 KGHDR and CDR2 SFDVKD. The CDR3 runs to 15 residues. The ends lost 4 bases at V and 2 bases at J; junction bases unmatched: 6. CDR3 coding DNA: TGTGCCACCAGTGAGACCGGGACAGATAACACTGAAGCTTTCTTT. Translation: CATSETGTDNTEAFF.

This clonotype came up a few times. V is TRBV7-9 and J is TRBJ2-6; perhaps TRBD1 as D (5 bases). Trimming left V 1 base short and J 0 bases short, with 10 bases between. Germline V gene data show CDR1 as SEHNR and CDR2 as FQNEAQ (reference sequence). The CDR3 length is 17 residues. The CDR3 sequence is CASSLEGVDSGANVLTF. The CDR3, as DNA: TGTGCCAGCAGCTTAGAAGGGGTGGACTCTGGGGCCAACGTCCTGACTTTC. Looking up the rest from reference TRBV7-9 and TRBJ2-6 gives the full variable domain: DTGVSQNPRHKITKRGQNVTFRCDPISEHNRLYWYRQTLGQGPEFLTYFQNEAQLEKSRLLSDRFSAERPKGSFSTLEIQRTEQGDSAMYLCASSLEGVDSGANVLTFGAGSRLTVL.

This clonotype occurred once. The junction departs from germline at one end; a sequencing error may be responsible. This chain links TRBV7-9 with TRBJ2-1; no definite D call. From germline, CDR1 is SEHNR and CDR2 FQNEAQ (reference sequence). This CDR3 is built from 12 residues. The CDR3 sequence: CAGSLGPQEQFF. CDR3 nucleotides: TGTGCCGGCAGCTTAGGGCCTCAGGAGCAGTTCTTC.

This clonotype was detected a few times. The genes are TRBV27 and TRBJ1-1; D uncertain. Germline V gene lookup returns CDR1 MNHEY and CDR2 SMNVEV (reference sequence). This CDR3 has 16 residues. V lost 6 bases to trimming and J lost 0 bases, with 17 bases between them. The CDR3 DNA reads TGTGCCAGCAGCTCTGGGTGGGAGAACATGAACACTGAAGCTTTCTTT. It yields the protein CASSSGWENMNTEAFF.

This clonotype was counted between two and nine times. CDR3 sequence (DNA): TGTGCCAGCAGTTACGTGACGAACACTGAAGCTTTCTTT. It translates to CASSYVTNTEAFF. The chain combines TRBV6-2 or TRBV6-3 with TRBJ1-1; D ambiguous. V lost 2 bases and J lost 1, with 5 bases in between. The CDR3 has 13 amino acids. Germline lookup yields CDR1 MNHEY and CDR2 SVGEGT.

The chain couples TRBV25-1 to TRBJ1-2; D uncertain. This CDR3 is 15 amino acids long. Germline V gene sequence: CDR1 MGHDK, CDR2 SYGVNS. The V and J ends lost 7 bases and 0 bases respectively, with 15 bases between them. The DNA for the CDR3 is TGTGCCAGCAAAGGGAAAATGGGTTCTAACTATGGCTACACCTTC. It translates to CASKGKMGSNYGYTF.

This clonotype was observed a handful of times. The chain carries TRBV7-9 and TRBJ1-4, with a weak D call TRBD1 (6 bases). There are 14 residues in the CDR3. Trimming took 7 bases from V and 8 from J, leaving 17 bases between them. From germline, CDR1 is SEHNR and CDR2 FQNEAQ (reference sequence). CDR3 nucleotide sequence: TGTGCCAGCACCGGAACAGGGAGCGACGAAAAACTGTTTTTT. Protein sequence: CASTGTGSDEKLFF. The whole variable domain, filled in from reference TRBV7-9 and TRBJ1-4, reads DTGVSQNPRHKITKRGQNVTFRCDPISEHNRLYWYRQTLGQGPEFLTYFQNEAQLEKSRLLSDRFSAERPKGSFSTLEIQRTEQGDSAMYLCASTGTGSDEKLFFGSGTQLSVL.

Comment on this clonotype: No conserved phenylalanine or tryptophan is present at the end of the CDR3, so a read error is the likely explanation. The DNA is left out, because the CDR3 cannot be placed on it with certainty; the CDR3 is given as TCRdb lists it. The J gene is TRBJ2-1, the V gene TRBV10-3; TRBD1 is the table's D call, not checked against the DNA. The length of the CDR3 is 14 amino acids, counting both ends. Per germline, CDR1 ENHRY and CDR2 SYGVKD. CDR3 residues: CAISESERQGRRVI.

The chain links TRBV7-9 to TRBJ2-7, with TRBD1 identical over 9 bases. Germline V gene sequence: CDR1 SEHNR, CDR2 FQNEAQ (reference sequence). The V gene end was trimmed by 4 bases and the J gene end by 6 bases; junction bases not matched to a gene: 4. This CDR3 is 13 amino acids long. Here the CDR3 reads CASSSQGAVEQYV. The CDR3 DNA reads as TGTGCCAGCAGCTCACAGGGGGCCGTCGAGCAGTACGTC.

The chain carries TRBV7-9 and TRBJ2-3, with D possibly TRBD1 on 7 matching bases. V lost 7 bases and J lost 0, with 14 bases in between. The length of the CDR3 is 15 residues. Looked up from germline, CDR1 is SEHNR and CDR2 is FQNEAQ (reference sequence). The CDR3 loop reads CASTLRGVSTDTQYF. Written as DNA, the CDR3 is TGTGCCAGCACCCTCAGGGGGGTAAGCACAGATACGCAGTATTTT.

CDR3 DNA sequence: TGTGCCAGCAGCCTCGTCTTTTCTGGTACTGAAGCTTTCTTT. This encodes CASSLVFSGTEAFF. This chain uses TRBV7-9 with TRBJ1-1; no definite D call. CDR1 is SEHNR, CDR2 FQNEAQ, per germline (reference sequence). The V end was cut by 5 bases, the J end by 5 bases, with 15 bases between. There are 14 residues in the CDR3.

This clonotype was detected only a few times. J is TRBJ2-7 and V is TRBV27; 8 positions agree with TRBD2. Looked up from germline, CDR1 is MNHEY and CDR2 is SMNVEV (reference sequence). This CDR3 has 14 residues. The trim removed 2 bases at V and 3 bases at J, leaving 3 bases unmatched. The CDR3 sequence is CASSLAGGYYEQYF. The CDR3 coding sequence is TGTGCCAGCAGTTTAGCGGGGGGTTACTACGAGCAGTACTTC.

Comment on this clonotype: At one of its ends the junction is not consistent with the germline gene, which may arise from a read error. The rearrangement joins TRBV19 to TRBJ2-4; 8 bases agree with TRBD1. The CDR3 runs to 13 residues. Germline V gives CDR1 LNHDA, CDR2 SQIVND (reference sequence). Here the CDR3 DNA reads TGTGCCAGTAGAGGGGGACAGGACCATTACGGGTGCTTC. Amino acids: CASRGGQDHYGCF.

This clonotype was counted ten times or more. V is TRBV27 and J is TRBJ2-6, with D uncertain. Trimming removed 6 bases at V and 4 bases at J, with 7 bases between. This CDR3 has 13 amino acids. Looked up from germline, CDR1 is MNHEY and CDR2 is SMNVEV (reference sequence). Here the CDR3 DNA reads TGTGCCAGCAGCTTAACCGGGGCCAACGTCCTGACTTTC. Translated, it gives CASSLTGANVLTF.

Only a few counts were recorded for this clonotype. The chain is built from TRBV12-3 or TRBV12-4 and TRBJ2-3, with D unresolved. Trimming took off 3 bases at V and 2 bases at J, with 9 bases between the two ends. This CDR3 is built from 14 residues. The CDR3, as DNA: TGTGCCAGCAGTTTGAGGTACCACACAGATACGCAGTATTTT. This gives the protein CASSLRYHTDTQYF.

V usage is TRBV14 and J usage is TRBJ2-7, with D possibly being TRBD1 (5 bases). V was pared by 1 base and J by 3 bases, with 22 bases between. The V gene's germline CDR1 is SGHDN and CDR2 FVKESK. The CDR3 loop spans 18 amino acids. The CDR3: CASSQAPFKAGRYYEQYV. DNA for the CDR3: TGTGCCAGCAGCCAAGCCCCGTTTAAGGCAGGGCGTTACTACGAGCAGTACGTC.

This clonotype has just a few counts. The genes are TRBV7-3 and TRBJ2-5; D is uncertain. Germline V gives CDR1 SGHTA, CDR2 FQGTGA. V lost 4 bases to trimming and J lost 6 bases, with 9 bases between them. The CDR3 has 12 residues. The CDR3: CASSSPQQTQYF. CDR3 in DNA: TGTGCCAGCAGCTCCCCTCAGCAGACCCAGTACTTC.

Only a few counts were recorded for this clonotype. J is TRBJ1-1 and V is TRBV25-1; D might be TRBD1 (6 bases). CDR3 length: 16 residues. Between the trimmed V and J ends, which lost 1 base and 1 base, there was a span of 13 bases. Per germline, CDR1 MGHDK and CDR2 SYGVNS. The CDR3, as DNA: TGTGCCAGCAGTGAATTGAATGGACAGAGGAACACTGAAGCTTTCTTT. It yields the protein CASSELNGQRNTEAFF.